The 26 T cell receptor beta chains below all came from one sample that was sequenced in a study of cytomegalovirus exposure and HLA in healthy donors. 13 Jbeta primers and 60 Vbeta primers were used for the PCR. The protocol was immunoSEQ multiplex PCR, while the TCRdb copy is restricted to in-frame clones and leaves out a portion. This table holds about 89,000 clones, around 77% found once. Specimen: PBMCs. These receptors were collected from a man aged 25-40 years in good health and CMV-seronegative.

The chain employs TRBV5-1 and TRBJ2-5; TRBD1 aligns across 8 bases. Germline CDR1 SGHRS, CDR2 YFSETQ. This CDR3 region has 15 residues. Germline trimming cut 0 bases from V and 5 bases from J; bases unmatched to any gene: 6. The CDR3 DNA reads TGCGCCAGCAGCTTGGGGACAGGGAAGAGGGAGACCCAGTACTTC. This codes for CASSLGTGKRETQYF.

The chain recombines TRBV4-1 with TRBJ2-7; 7 nucleotides match TRBD2. The germline CDR1 and CDR2 sequences are MGHRA and YSYEKL. This CDR3 has 15 amino acids. V trimming: 1 base; J trimming: 5 bases; junction bases outside the gene matches: 8. DNA for the CDR3: TGCGCCAGCAGCCAAGGAGGGAGGGCCAACCACGAGCAGTACTTC. It specifies CASSQGGRANHEQYF.

J is TRBJ1-1 and V is TRBV4-1, with unresolved D. CDR1 and CDR2 (germline): MGHRA, YSYEKL. The CDR3 has 15 amino acids. Trimming removed 2 bases at V and 4 bases at J, with 14 bases between. The chain's CDR3 is CASSQSILAITEAFF. The CDR3 DNA is TGCGCCAGCAGCCAATCAATCTTGGCCATCACTGAAGCTTTCTTT.

The chain recombines TRBV6-1 with TRBJ1-6; TRBD1 matches at 7 bases. V dropped 4 bases and J dropped 6; count of bases not matched to a gene: 6. Germline loops: CDR1 MNHNS, CDR2 SASEGT. This CDR3 spans 15 amino acids. The CDR3 spells CASSAGGRSNSPLHF. In DNA, the CDR3 is TGTGCCAGCAGTGCAGGGGGGAGATCTAATTCACCCCTCCACTTT.

This clone was detected a few times. The gene calls are TRBV6-1 and TRBJ1-1, with unresolved D. Germline V gene data show CDR1 as MNHNS and CDR2 as SASEGT. V lost 4 bases, J lost 1 base, and 10 bases lay in between. There are 14 residues in the CDR3. The CDR3 sequence is CASSVEVGNTEAFF. The CDR3 DNA is TGTGCCAGCAGTGTAGAGGTTGGGAACACTGAAGCTTTCTTT.

The genes are TRBV28 and TRBJ2-7; 13 bases are a match to TRBD2. J was trimmed by 3 bases and V by 6 bases; bases with no gene match: 5. The CDR3 runs 15 residues. Germline lookup yields CDR1 MDHEN and CDR2 SYDVKM. The CDR3 region is CASRGLAGSLYEQYF. The CDR3 DNA is TGTGCCAGCAGGGGACTAGCGGGATCTCTCTACGAGCAGTACTTC.

V is TRBV7-9 and J is TRBJ2-5; perhaps TRBD1 as D (6 bases). This CDR3 spans 14 amino acids. Trimming removed 6 bases from V and 4 bases from J, with 15 bases in between. Germline assignment: CDR1 SEHNR and CDR2 FQNEAQ (reference sequence). The CDR3 DNA is TGTGCCAGCAGGGACAGTCCAGGGCGAGAGACCCAGTACTTC. Translating it yields CASRDSPGRETQYF.

With regard to this clone: In the same sample, other DNA sequences code for this CDR3. This chain connects TRBV7-9 to TRBJ1-1, with unresolved D. Trimming took 1 base from V and 6 from J, leaving 6 bases between them. CDR3 size: 12 residues. Germline assignment: CDR1 SEHNR and CDR2 FQNEAQ (reference sequence). The CDR3 nucleotides read TGTGCCAGCAGCTTAGGGGCCGCTGAAGCTTTCTTT. Its protein product is CASSLGAAEAFF.

The chain has TRBV10-3 and TRBJ1-1, with TRBD1 identical over 9 bases. The CDR3 runs 14 residues. V gave up 7 bases and J gave up 1 base; unmatched junction bases: 4. The V gene's germline CDR1 is ENHRY and CDR2 SYGVKD. CDR3 region: CAIKPGQGNTEAFF. The CDR3 coding sequence is TGTGCCATCAAGCCGGGACAGGGGAACACTGAAGCTTTCTTT.

The chain joins TRBV5-4 to TRBJ1-2; D gene ambiguous. The V gene lost 6 bases and the J gene lost 1 base, with 16 bases spanning the gap. Germline loops: CDR1 SGHNT, CDR2 YYREEE (reference sequence). This CDR3 is 15 amino acids long. CDR3 residues: CASTPGGQVNYGYTF. The CDR3 DNA is TGTGCCAGCACTCCTGGAGGGCAAGTTAACTATGGCTACACCTTC.

The genes are TRBV6-5 and TRBJ1-3; D perhaps matches TRBD1 (5 bases). The CDR3 has 14 amino acids. Per the germline V gene, CDR1 is MNHEY and CDR2 is SVGAGI. V was clipped by 2 bases and J by 0 bases, with 5 bases between them. CDR3 coding DNA: TGTGCCAGCAGTTACGACAGCTCTGGAAACACCATATATTTT. This codes for CASSYDSSGNTIYF.

V is TRBV19 and J is TRBJ2-5; TRBD2 agrees at 9 bases. After removal of 3 bases from V and 0 bases from J, the junction contained 5 bases not matched to a gene. The germline CDR1 and CDR2 sequences are LNHDA and SQIVND (reference sequence). CDR3 length: 16 residues. CDR3 DNA: TGTGCCAGTAGTATGTCCCTAGCGGGGAACCAAGAGACCCAGTACTTC. Residues: CASSMSLAGNQETQYF.

The rearrangement links TRBV7-8 to TRBJ1-1; possible D gene TRBD1, 5 bases. This CDR3 is 15 amino acids long. Germline CDR1 reads SGHVS; CDR2 reads FQNEAQ. V was pared by 5 bases and J by 0 bases, with 13 bases between. CDR3 in DNA: TGTGCCAGCAGCCAGACGACAGCCCTGAACACTGAAGCTTTCTTT. Translating it yields CASSQTTALNTEAFF.

This clone was observed a handful of times. The rearrangement links TRBV10-3 to TRBJ2-7; 7 bases align to TRBD2. Germline V gene sequence: CDR1 ENHRY, CDR2 SYGVKD. The CDR3 totals 15 residues. J gave up 2 bases and V 3 bases, and 7 bases lay outside the gene matches. The CDR3 region is CAISESGREPYEQYF. For the CDR3, the DNA is TGTGCCATCAGTGAATCGGGGAGGGAACCCTACGAGCAGTACTTC.

J is TRBJ2-5 and V is TRBV5-1, with TRBD2 matching over 8 bases. The end of the DNA is better explained by TRBJ2-7, so the J call may be wrong. The germline V gene has CDR1 SGHRS and CDR2 YFSETQ. This CDR3 has 16 amino acids. The CDR3 sequence is CASSLDPSGQAYEQYF. The DNA of the CDR3 is TGCGCCAGCAGCTTGGATCCTAGCGGGCAGGCCTACGAGCAGTACTTC.

The J gene is TRBJ2-5, the V gene TRBV5-1, with 7 nucleotides matching TRBD1. Trimming removed 4 bases from V and 11 bases from J; junction bases left unmatched: 20. Germline CDR1 SGHRS, CDR2 YFSETQ. This CDR3 spans 16 amino acids. CDR3 protein: CASSVRRDSPGWEQYF. CDR3 coding DNA: TGCGCCAGCAGCGTCCGCCGGGACAGCCCTGGATGGGAGCAGTACTTC. Full variable domain (missing parts from reference TRBV5-1 and TRBJ2-5): KAGVTQTPRYLIKTRGQQVTLSCSPISGHRSVSWYQQTPGQGLQFLFEYFSETQRNKGNFPGRFSGRQFSNSRSEMNVSTLELGDSALYLCASSVRRDSPGWEQYFGPGTRLLVL.

The chain links TRBV7-9 to TRBJ1-1; tentatively, D is TRBD1 (5 bases). V was pared by 3 bases and J by 0 bases, with 8 bases between. The length of the CDR3 is 14 residues. CDR1 SEHNR and CDR2 FQNEAQ come from the germline V gene (reference sequence). Here the CDR3 DNA reads TGTGCCAGCAGCTTTGGGGCTTTGAACACTGAAGCTTTCTTT. Amino acid sequence: CASSFGALNTEAFF.

The CDR3 nucleotides are TGTGCCAGCAGTTACATCGGGATATCTAGCACAGATACGCAGTATTTT. Translating it yields CASSYIGISSTDTQYF. The gene calls are TRBV6-5 and TRBJ2-3, with D maybe TRBD2 (5 bases). Germline V gene sequence: CDR1 MNHEY, CDR2 SVGAGI. Between the trimmed V and J ends, which lost 2 bases and 0 bases, there was a span of 12 bases. This CDR3 contains 16 residues.

In this sample, this clone turned up once. The chain couples TRBV7-9 to TRBJ2-1, with 10 bases aligning to TRBD2. V was clipped by 5 bases and J by 4 bases; unmatched bases: 8. In germline, CDR1 is SEHNR, CDR2 FQNEAQ (reference sequence). The CDR3 is 16 residues long. The CDR3 here is CASSPRLAGEYNEQFF. The CDR3 DNA sequence: TGTGCCAGCAGCCCCCGGCTAGCGGGGGAATACAATGAGCAGTTCTTC.

The V gene is TRBV5-4, the J gene TRBJ1-2; maybe TRBD1 (6 bases). This CDR3 has 13 amino acids. The V end lost 4 bases, the J end lost 6 bases, and 13 bases lay between the germline ends. The V gene's germline CDR1 is SGHNT and CDR2 YYREEE (reference sequence). CDR3 residues: CASSAAGEDGYTF. CDR3 DNA sequence: TGTGCCAGCAGCGCGGCAGGGGAAGATGGCTACACCTTC.

V gene TRBV27 combines with J gene TRBJ1-6; TRBD1 matches 7 bases. Germline V gene data show CDR1 as MNHEY and CDR2 as SMNVEV (reference sequence). V lost 6 bases, J lost 10 bases, and 9 bases stayed unmatched. CDR3 length equals 14 residues. In DNA form, the CDR3 reads TGTGCCAGCAGGCTAGGGACAGCGTCCTCACCCCTCCACTTT. It translates to CASRLGTASSPLHF.

This chain links TRBV19 with TRBJ2-7; a possible D gene is TRBD2 (6 bases). This CDR3 is 16 amino acids long. Germline V gene lookup returns CDR1 LNHDA and CDR2 SQIVND (reference sequence). Trimming pared 4 bases from V and 0 bases from J, leaving 16 bases between. This CDR3 reads CASSNLPGTYSYEQYF. As DNA, the CDR3 is TGTGCCAGTAGTAACCTTCCCGGGACTTACTCCTACGAGCAGTACTTC.

The genes are TRBV7-2 and TRBJ1-2; TRBD1 matches 8 bases. The trim removed 4 bases at V and 0 bases at J, leaving 10 bases unmatched. CDR3 size: 17 residues. The germline V gene has CDR1 SGHTA and CDR2 FQGNSA. CDR3 DNA sequence: TGTGCCAGCAGCTGGAACAGGGGGACACAAGCTAACTATGGCTACACCTTC. It yields the protein CASSWNRGTQANYGYTF.

V usage is TRBV6-1 and J usage is TRBJ2-7; possibly TRBD1 for D (6 bases). The germline V and J ends were trimmed by 6 bases and 5 bases, with 20 bases remaining between them. In germline, CDR1 is MNHNS, CDR2 SASEGT. This CDR3 contains 15 residues. This CDR3 is CASRDLGYRVDEQYF. As DNA, the CDR3 is TGTGCCAGCAGGGACCTTGGGTACAGGGTCGACGAGCAGTACTTC.

This clone was found once. This chain connects TRBV6-5 to TRBJ1-2; tentatively, D is TRBD1 (6 bases). The germline CDR1 and CDR2 sequences are MNHEY and SVGAGI. The germline V and J ends were trimmed by 5 bases and 8 bases, with 15 bases remaining between them. The CDR3 loop spans 13 amino acids. The CDR3: CASSPAGAAGYTF. The CDR3 DNA follows: TGTGCCAGCAGTCCGGCGGGGGCGGCGGGCTACACCTTC.

The CDR3: CASSPGQGAFTDTQYF. The DNA of the CDR3 is TGTGCCAGCAGCCCCGGACAGGGGGCTTTTACAGATACGCAGTATTTT. The rearrangement links TRBV14 to TRBJ2-3; 11 bases match TRBD1. This CDR3 is built from 16 residues. Germline CDR1 is SGHDN and CDR2 is FVKESK. The V gene end was trimmed by 4 bases and the J gene end by 3 bases; junction bases not matched to a gene: 6.